A selection of T cell receptor beta chains follows, all from one sample in a study of blood T cell repertoires in COVID-19. Libraries were prepared by immunoSEQ multiplex PCR; TCRdb keeps only in-frame clonotypes and omits some of them. The repertoire holds about 62,000 clones, about nine tenths seen once, with 1% to 1.5% in the top ten. Sequencing was done on a sample of peripheral blood. Receptors were obtained from an elderly woman with acute or convalescent COVID-19. Both conserved end residues are part of each CDR3. Each record gives: J gene, V gene, D gene, clone size, CDR3 DNA, CDR3 protein. D genes are given only for firm matches. Clone size, where shown, is once, few, many, or a class for clones that have expanded.

TRBJ2-3 | TRBV19 | TRBD2 | NA | TGTGCCAGTACCCGAGCGGGAGGGCCTGAGGATACGCAGTATTTT | CASTRAGGPEDTQYF
TRBJ2-3 | TRBV6-5 | TRBD2 | NA | TGTGCCAGCAGTTATAGCGGGAGGGACTACACGCAGTATTTT | CASSYSGRDYTQYF
TRBJ2-2 | TRBV10-1 | NA | NA | TGCGCCAGCAGCTGGACAGTCTCCGGGGAGCTGTTTTTT | CASSWTVSGELFF
TRBJ2-5 | TRBV4-1 | TRBD2 | once | TGCGCCAGCAGCCGGGATAGGACTAGCGGTCAAGAGACCCAGTACTTC | CASSRDRTSGQETQYF
TRBJ1-3 | TRBV2 | NA | NA | TGTGCCAGCAGCCAGCAACAGAGCTCTGGAAACACCATATATTTT | CASSQQQSSGNTIYF
TRBJ2-1 | TRBV5-1 | TRBD2 | NA | TGCGCCAGCAGCTTGGGTAGGGCGGGGGAGGAGTTCTTC | CASSLGRAGEEFF
TRBJ2-3 | TRBV18 | TRBD2 | NA | TGTGCCAGCTCACCAACTAGCGGGGGTGGCACAGATACGCAGTATTTT | CASSPTSGGGTDTQYF
TRBJ2-4 | TRBV5-3 | NA | NA | TGTGCCAGAAGCTTGGTGACCTTGGAGTGGAACATTCAGTACTTC | CARSLVTLEWNIQYF
TRBJ2-2 | TRBV24-1 | NA | NA | TGTGCCACCAGTGGTACAGGGCCGAGGAACACCGGGGAGCTGTTTTTT | CATSGTGPRNTGELFF
TRBJ2-2 | TRBV21-1 | NA | NA | TGTGCCAGCAGCAAAACCCACAGGGGCGCGGGCACCGGGGAGCTGTTTTTT | CASSKTHRGAGTGELFF
TRBJ2-7 | TRBV30 | TRBD2 | NA | TGTGCCTGGAGGGGCGGGGGCTACGAGCAGTACTTC | CAWRGGGYEQYF
TRBJ2-2 | TRBV19 | NA | NA | TGTGCCAGTAGGCTGCGTAGCGCGAACACCGGGGAGCTGTTTTTT | CASRLRSANTGELFF
TRBJ1-1 | TRBV5-6 | NA | NA | TGTGCCAGCAGCTTGGGTCAGAGGTGGGTGAACACTGAAGCTTTCTTT | CASSLGQRWVNTEAFF
TRBJ1-5 | TRBV3-1/TRBV3-2 | NA | NA | TGTGCCAGCAGCCAAGACCAGGTTGCTCGGCCCCAGCATTTT | CASSQDQVARPQHF
TRBJ1-5 | TRBV2 | NA | NA | TGTGCCAGCAGTGCAGGGCACAATCAGCCCCAGCATTTT | CASSAGHNQPQHF
TRBJ1-5 | TRBV19 | NA | NA | TGTGCCAGTAGTGAACAGCTCAATCAGCCCCAGCATTTT | CASSEQLNQPQHF